This T cell receptor (beta chain) was sequenced during a study of T cell repertoires in ileal Crohn's disease. Study details: Biopsies at the proximal margin of the resected specimen form MI samples.

Stated time point: proximal margin of the surgical specimen (macroscopically non-inflamed). Only in-frame clones appear in the TCRdb table, and some are missing; sequencing was by immunoSEQ multiplex PCR. The sample includes 7,500 or so clones, roughly 78% of them seen just once. V was clipped by 2 bases and J by 3 bases; unmatched bases: 1. In germline, CDR1 is SEHNR, CDR2 FQNEAQ (reference sequence). The CDR3 is 14 residues long. V gene TRBV7-9 combines with J gene TRBJ2-3, with 8 bases lining up with TRBD1. The clonotype comes from an adult with Crohn's disease. Sequenced: ileal tissue. CDR3 in DNA: TGTGCCAGCAGCTTAAGACAGGGGACAGATACGCAGTATTTT. Encoded protein: CASSLRQGTDTQYF.